This TCR beta chain was observed in a study of blood T cell repertoires in COVID-19. Clones were read by immunoSEQ multiplex PCR, and TCRdb kept only the in-frame ones, dropping some. The sample includes around 46,000 clones, over 80% of them seen just once. With V trimmed by 6 bases and J by 4 bases, 1 base remained unmatched. There are 14 residues in the CDR3. Germline V gene data show CDR1 as MNHNY and CDR2 as SVGAGI (reference sequence). What was sequenced was peripheral blood. The receptor was derived from a woman at least 80 years old with COVID-19, enrolled during active disease. The chain recombines TRBV6-6 with TRBJ2-3, with TRBD2 matching 13 bases. This CDR3 reads CASRLAGGPDTQYF. The CDR3 region has the DNA TGTGCCAGCAGACTAGCGGGAGGGCCAGATACGCAGTATTTT.